Presented here are 17 T cell receptor beta chains from one specimen sequenced in a study of T-cell reconstitution after alpha-beta-depleted transplantation in children. Unique molecular identifiers were incorporated when the TCRbeta library was constructed. TCRdb reanalysed the PCR reads using MiXCR and keeps one entry per CDR3 protein. The table includes more than 75,000 distinct CDR3 sequences, more than 20% detected once. The material sequenced was PBMCs, taken before TCRalphabeta/CD19-depleted stem cell transplant. The receptors here all came from a boy under 10 years old with acute lymphoblastic leukemia, due to receive a stem cell transplant.

This clonotype was found a few times. The chain joins TRBV20-1 to TRBJ2-1; D is possibly TRBD2 (5 bases). The CDR3 runs to 12 residues. The germline V gene has CDR1 DFQATT and CDR2 SNEGSKA (reference sequence). Between the trimmed V and J ends, which lost 4 bases and 8 bases, there was a span of 12 bases. The CDR3 bases are TGCAGTGCTATCCCCGGGATCGATGAGCAGTTCTTC. Translating it yields CSAIPGIDEQFF.

This chain links TRBV7-3 with TRBJ2-5; 9 bases are a match to TRBD2. Germline CDR1 and CDR2: SGHTA and FQGTGA. The junction had 12 bases not matched to a gene; V was cut back by 1 base and J by 6 bases. CDR3 length equals 17 residues. CDR3 DNA: TGTGCCAGCAGCTTAAGCGGGGGGGACTCTCTCCCCAAGACCCAGTACTTC. It is translated as CASSLSGGDSLPKTQYF.

This chain connects TRBV27 to TRBJ2-1; 15 bases agree with TRBD2. The CDR3 has 14 residues. V lost 4 bases and J lost 10; bases outside the gene matches: 2. Germline assignment: CDR1 MNHEY and CDR2 SMNVEV (reference sequence). DNA of the CDR3: TGTGCCAGCAGTTCCGGGACTAGCGGGAGGGAGCAGTTCTTC. It encodes CASSSGTSGREQFF.

This chain uses TRBV7-9 with TRBJ2-7; 10 positions agree with TRBD1. CDR3 size: 15 residues. Germline loops: CDR1 SEHNR, CDR2 FQNEAQ (reference sequence). J gave up 5 bases and V 0 bases, and 4 bases lay outside the gene matches. CDR3 DNA sequence: TGTGCCAGCAGCTTAGCGACCGGGACAGGGGACGAGCAGTACTTC. This encodes CASSLATGTGDEQYF.

The genes are TRBV7-2 and TRBJ2-1; possibly TRBD1 for D (5 bases). Trimming pared 4 bases from V and 2 bases from J, leaving 12 bases between. The V gene's germline CDR1 is SGHTA and CDR2 FQGNSA. The CDR3 spans 15 residues. In nucleotides, the CDR3 is TGTGCCAGCAGCTCGCGAGTAGGGGCCTACAATGAGCAGTTCTTC. Translation gives CASSSRVGAYNEQFF. The complete variable domain, with remaining parts taken from reference TRBV7-2 and TRBJ2-1, reads GAGVSQSPSNKVTEKGKDVELRCDPISGHTALYWYRQSLGQGLEFLIYFQGNSAPDKSGLPSDRFSAERTGGSVSTLTIQRTQQEDSAVYLCASSSRVGAYNEQFFGPGTRLTVL.

The rearrangement links TRBV20-1 to TRBJ1-2; 8 bases match TRBD1. Germline-derived CDR1 and CDR2 are DFQATT and SNEGSKA (reference sequence). The V gene end was trimmed by 6 bases and the J gene end by 10 bases; junction bases not matched to a gene: 10. This CDR3 has 12 amino acids. CDR3 sequence: CSAPGQGEDYTF. The CDR3 nucleotides are TGCAGTGCCCCCGGACAGGGCGAAGACTACACCTTC.

The rearrangement joins TRBV5-1 to TRBJ2-3; TRBD1 is a possible D gene (5 bases). Per germline, CDR1 SGHRS and CDR2 YFSETQ. V was cut by 5 bases and J by 2 bases, with 9 bases left in between. There are 13 residues in the CDR3. The CDR3 region is CASSAGFTDTQYF. As DNA, the CDR3 is TGCGCCAGCAGTGCAGGGTTCACAGATACGCAGTATTTT.

This clonotype has only a few counts. J is TRBJ2-1 and V is TRBV5-5; the match to TRBD1 covers 9 bases. The V gene's germline CDR1 is SGHKS and CDR2 YYEKEE (reference sequence). J gave up 2 bases and V 3 bases, and 6 bases lay outside the gene matches. CDR3 length: 16 residues. CDR3 bases: TGTGCCAGCAGCTATGCCGGGACAGGGACCTACAATGAGCAGTTCTTC. Protein: CASSYAGTGTYNEQFF.

The chain is built from TRBV20-1 and TRBJ2-5, with TRBD2 matching 8 bases. The length of the CDR3 is 14 residues. The junction had 8 bases not matched to a gene; V was cut back by 6 bases and J by 2 bases. Per the germline V gene, CDR1 is DFQATT and CDR2 is SNEGSKA (reference sequence). Written as DNA, the CDR3 is TGCAGTGCCTTGGGCGGGGGGATACAAGAGACCCAGTACTTC. It encodes CSALGGGIQETQYF.

About this clonotype itself: At one end, the junction sequence differs from germline, possibly due to a read error. The chain has TRBV27 and TRBJ2-3; no firm D call. Germline loops: CDR1 MNHEY, CDR2 SMNVEV (reference sequence). The CDR3 contains 12 residues. The CDR3 nucleotides are TGTGCCAGCAGTCCGAGCACAGATACGCTGTATTTT. Amino acid sequence: CASSPSTDTLYF.

This clonotype has only a few counts. The genes are TRBV7-9 and TRBJ1-4; D is uncertain. CDR1 SEHNR and CDR2 FQNEAQ come from the germline V gene (reference sequence). The CDR3 covers 15 residues. Trimming removed 6 bases from V and 3 bases from J, with 14 bases in between. The CDR3 sequence is CASSNYGYANEKLFF. The CDR3 coding sequence is TGTGCCAGCAGTAACTACGGATATGCTAATGAAAAACTGTTTTTT.

V gene TRBV5-1 combines with J gene TRBJ2-1, with 7 bases matching TRBD2. The CDR3 totals 16 residues. With 4 bases clipped from V and 6 bases from J, the junction kept 13 bases outside the gene matches. Germline V gene sequence: CDR1 SGHRS, CDR2 YFSETQ. The CDR3 DNA reads as TGCGCCAGCAGCACCGACTTAGCGGGCTCTCTCAATGAGCAGTTCTTC. It specifies CASSTDLAGSLNEQFF. The full variable domain, its missing parts supplied by reference TRBV5-1 and TRBJ2-1, is KAGVTQTPRYLIKTRGQQVTLSCSPISGHRSVSWYQQTPGQGLQFLFEYFSETQRNKGNFPGRFSGRQFSNSRSEMNVSTLELGDSALYLCASSTDLAGSLNEQFFGPGTRLTVL.

This clonotype was seen only a few times. The chain recombines TRBV10-3 with TRBJ2-1; 7 positions agree with TRBD1. Germline-derived CDR1 and CDR2 are ENHRY and SYGVKD. This CDR3 contains 15 residues. V was pared by 3 bases and J by 3 bases, with 5 bases of the junction left unmatched. The CDR3 reads CAISEPGQYYNEQFF. DNA for the CDR3: TGTGCCATCAGTGAACCGGGACAGTACTACAATGAGCAGTTCTTC.

V usage is TRBV28 and J usage is TRBJ2-3; 7 bases are shared with TRBD2. J was trimmed by 5 bases and V by 3 bases; bases with no gene match: 5. Germline V gene lookup returns CDR1 MDHEN and CDR2 SYDVKM. CDR3 size: 14 residues. The CDR3 DNA reads TGTGCCAGCAGTTTGGGAGGGAGGGTAGATACGCAGTATTTT. This gives the protein CASSLGGRVDTQYF. Full variable domain (missing parts from reference TRBV28 and TRBJ2-3): DVKVTQSSRYLVKRTGEKVFLECVQDMDHENMFWYRQDPGLGLRLIYFSYDVKMKEKGDIPEGYSVSREKKERFSLILESASTNQTSMYLCASSLGGRVDTQYFGPGTRLTVL.

The sample holds a few counts of this clonotype. The genes are TRBV6-2 or TRBV6-3 and TRBJ2-7, with a possible D match to TRBD2 (5 bases). Per the germline V gene, CDR1 is MNHEY and CDR2 is SVGEGT. This CDR3 contains 14 residues. Trimming stripped 6 bases from V and 7 bases from J, with 19 bases between. The chain's CDR3 is CASSGYGPRGEQYF. The DNA of the CDR3 is TGTGCCAGCAGCGGATATGGACCTCGAGGGGAGCAGTACTTC.

The chain employs TRBV9 and TRBJ2-7; a weak D match, TRBD1 (7 bases). Per germline, CDR1 SGDLS and CDR2 YYNGEE. The CDR3 is made up of 14 amino acids. V lost 4 bases, J lost 2 bases, and 13 bases lay in between. CDR3 in amino acids: CASSRETGPYEQYF. The CDR3 nucleotides are TGTGCCAGCAGCCGGGAGACAGGGCCCTACGAGCAGTACTTC.

In this sample, this clonotype turned up a few times. The V and J genes are TRBV6-5 and TRBJ1-5, with D possibly TRBD1 on 5 matching bases. This CDR3 is 13 amino acids long. V shed 3 bases and J shed 4 bases, with 7 bases lying between them. Germline V gives CDR1 MNHEY, CDR2 SVGAGI. The chain's CDR3 is CASSYGGNQPQHF. The CDR3 DNA reads TGTGCCAGCAGTTATGGGGGAAATCAGCCCCAGCATTTT.